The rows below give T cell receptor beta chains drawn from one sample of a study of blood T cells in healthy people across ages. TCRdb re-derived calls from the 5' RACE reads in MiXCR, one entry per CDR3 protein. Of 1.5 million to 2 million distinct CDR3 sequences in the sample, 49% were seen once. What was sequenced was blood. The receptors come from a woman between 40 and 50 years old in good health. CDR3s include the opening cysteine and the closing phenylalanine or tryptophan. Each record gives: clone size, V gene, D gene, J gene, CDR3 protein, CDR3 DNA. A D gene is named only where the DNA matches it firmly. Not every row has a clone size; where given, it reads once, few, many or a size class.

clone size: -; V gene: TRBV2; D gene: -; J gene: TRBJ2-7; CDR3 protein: CATRLDPYEQYF; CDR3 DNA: TGTGCCACCCGGTTGGATCCCTACGAGCAGTACTTC
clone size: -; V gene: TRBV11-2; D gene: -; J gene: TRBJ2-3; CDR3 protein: CAIIRADTQYF; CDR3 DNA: TGTGCCATCATACGAGCAGATACGCAGTATTTT
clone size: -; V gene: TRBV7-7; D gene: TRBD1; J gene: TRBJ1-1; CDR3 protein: CASSLGQGEEAFF; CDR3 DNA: TGTGCTAGCAGCTTGGGACAGGGGGAGGAGGCTTTCTTT
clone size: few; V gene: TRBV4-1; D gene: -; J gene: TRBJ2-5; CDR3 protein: CASSQDGTEETQYF; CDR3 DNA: TGCGCCAGCAGCCAAGATGGGACGGAAGAGACCCAGTACTTC
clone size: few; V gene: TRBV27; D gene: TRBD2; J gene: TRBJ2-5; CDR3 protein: CASGTGGGETQYF; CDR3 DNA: TGTGCCAGCGGGACTGGCGGGGGAGAGACCCAGTACTTC
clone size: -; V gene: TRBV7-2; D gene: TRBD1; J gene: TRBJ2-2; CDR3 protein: CASSLGTGNGELFF; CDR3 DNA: TGTGCCAGCAGCTTAGGGACAGGGAACGGGGAGCTGTTTTTT
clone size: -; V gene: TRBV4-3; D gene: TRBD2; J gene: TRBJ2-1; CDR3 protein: CASSQERTSSYNEQFF; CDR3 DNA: TGCGCCAGCAGCCAAGAGAGGACTAGCTCCTACAATGAGCAGTTCTTC
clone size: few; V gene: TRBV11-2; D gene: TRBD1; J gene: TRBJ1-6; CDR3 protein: CASSSGQPNSPLHF; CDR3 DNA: TGTGCCAGCAGCTCGGGACAGCCCAATTCACCCCTCCACTTT
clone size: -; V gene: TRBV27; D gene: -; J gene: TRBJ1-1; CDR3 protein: CASSFSPTNTEAFF; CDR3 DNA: TGTGCCAGCAGTTTCAGTCCGACCAACACTGAAGCTTTCTTT
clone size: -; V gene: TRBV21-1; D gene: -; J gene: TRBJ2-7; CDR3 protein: CASSKARSWESYEQYF; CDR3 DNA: TGTGCCAGCAGCAAAGCCAGGTCGTGGGAATCCTACGAGCAGTACTTC
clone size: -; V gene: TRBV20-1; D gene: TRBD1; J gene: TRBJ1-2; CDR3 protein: CSARKPGGKGGYTF; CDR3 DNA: TGCAGTGCTAGGAAGCCAGGGGGTAAGGGAGGCTACACCTTC
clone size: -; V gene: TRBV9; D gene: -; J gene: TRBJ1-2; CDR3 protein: CASSVAPNYGYTF; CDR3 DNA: TGTGCCAGCAGCGTAGCTCCTAACTATGGCTACACCTTC
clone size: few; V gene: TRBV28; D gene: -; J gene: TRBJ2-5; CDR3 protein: CASSLPIGDGETQYF; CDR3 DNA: TGTGCCAGCAGTTTACCCATAGGGGATGGAGAGACCCAGTACTTC
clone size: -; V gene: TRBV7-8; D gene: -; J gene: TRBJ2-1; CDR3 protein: CASSLELTLFYNEQFF; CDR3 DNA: TGTGCCAGCAGCTTAGAGCTCACACTTTTCTACAATGAGCAGTTCTTC
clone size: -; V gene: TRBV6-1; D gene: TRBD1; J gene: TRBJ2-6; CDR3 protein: CASRITGASSGANVLTF; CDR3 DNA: TGTGCCAGCAGAATTACAGGGGCTAGCTCTGGGGCCAACGTCCTGACTTTC
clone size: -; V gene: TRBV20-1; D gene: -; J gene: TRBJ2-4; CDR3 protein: CSARDPKNIQYF; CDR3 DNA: TGCAGTGCCAGGGATCCGAAAAACATTCAGTACTTC
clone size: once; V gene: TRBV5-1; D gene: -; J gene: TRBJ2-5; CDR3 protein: CASTAREGGQETQYF; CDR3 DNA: TGCGCCAGCACCGCCCGGGAAGGGGGGCAAGAGACCCAGTACTTC
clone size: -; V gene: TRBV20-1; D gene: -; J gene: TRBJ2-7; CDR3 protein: CSASGGPGEQYF; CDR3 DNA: TGCAGTGCTAGCGGGGGGCCGGGGGAGCAGTACTTC